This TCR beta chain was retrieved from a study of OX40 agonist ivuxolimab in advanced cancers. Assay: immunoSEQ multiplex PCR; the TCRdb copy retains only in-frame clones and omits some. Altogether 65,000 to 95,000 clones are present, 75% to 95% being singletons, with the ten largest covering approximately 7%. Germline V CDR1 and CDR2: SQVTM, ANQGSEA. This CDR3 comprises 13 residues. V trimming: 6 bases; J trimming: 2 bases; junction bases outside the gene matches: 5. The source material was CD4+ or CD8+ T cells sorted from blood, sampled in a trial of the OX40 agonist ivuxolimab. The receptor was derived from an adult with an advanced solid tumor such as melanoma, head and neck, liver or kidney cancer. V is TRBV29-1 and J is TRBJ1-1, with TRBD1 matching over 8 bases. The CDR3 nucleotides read TGCAGCGTGACGGACAGGGTTAACACTGAAGCTTTCTTT. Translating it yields CSVTDRVNTEAFF.